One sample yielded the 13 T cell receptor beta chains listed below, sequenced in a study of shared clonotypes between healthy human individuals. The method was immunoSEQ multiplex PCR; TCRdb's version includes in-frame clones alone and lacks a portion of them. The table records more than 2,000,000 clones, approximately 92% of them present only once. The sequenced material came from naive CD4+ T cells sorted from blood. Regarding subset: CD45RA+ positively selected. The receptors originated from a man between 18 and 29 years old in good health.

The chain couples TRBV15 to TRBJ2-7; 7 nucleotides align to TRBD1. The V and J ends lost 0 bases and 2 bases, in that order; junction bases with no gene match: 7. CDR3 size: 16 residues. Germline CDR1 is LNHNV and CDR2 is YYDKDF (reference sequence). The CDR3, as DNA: TGTGCCACCAGCAGAGAGTGGGACAGCACTACCTACGAGCAGTACTTC. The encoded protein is CATSREWDSTTYEQYF.

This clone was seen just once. Here the CDR3 DNA reads TGTGCCAGCAGCTTAGGGACAGGGGGACAAGAGACCCAGTACTTC. Protein: CASSLGTGGQETQYF. The V gene is TRBV7-8, the J gene TRBJ2-5, with 10 bases fitting TRBD1. Per the germline V gene, CDR1 is SGHVS and CDR2 is FQNEAQ. V was pared by 1 base and J by 2 bases, with 1 base of the junction left unmatched. The CDR3 is 15 amino acids.

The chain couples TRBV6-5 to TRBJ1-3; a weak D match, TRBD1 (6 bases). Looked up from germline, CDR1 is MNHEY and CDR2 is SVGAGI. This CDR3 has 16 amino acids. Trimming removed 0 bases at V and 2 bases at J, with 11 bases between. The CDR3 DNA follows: TGTGCCAGCAGTTACTCTCAACAGGGCCCTGGAAACACCATATATTTT. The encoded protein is CASSYSQQGPGNTIYF.

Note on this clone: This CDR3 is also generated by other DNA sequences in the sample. CDR3 DNA: TGCGCCAGCAGCTTTCGGGGAGGGGGCACAGATACGCAGTATTTT. This codes for CASSFRGGGTDTQYF. The chain has TRBV5-1 and TRBJ2-3, with TRBD2 matching 7 bases. V was clipped by 2 bases and J by 1 base; unmatched bases: 4. Germline CDR1 SGHRS, CDR2 YFSETQ. This CDR3 spans 15 amino acids.

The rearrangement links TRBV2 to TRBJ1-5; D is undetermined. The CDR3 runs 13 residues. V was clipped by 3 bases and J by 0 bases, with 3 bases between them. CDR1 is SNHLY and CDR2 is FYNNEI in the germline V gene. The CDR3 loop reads CASSDYSNQPQHF. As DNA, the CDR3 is TGTGCCAGCAGTGATTATAGCAATCAGCCCCAGCATTTT.

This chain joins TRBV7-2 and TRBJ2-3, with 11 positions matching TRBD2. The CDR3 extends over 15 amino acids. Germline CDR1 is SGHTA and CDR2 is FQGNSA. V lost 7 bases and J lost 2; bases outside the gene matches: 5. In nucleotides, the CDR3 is TGTGCCAGCATCCGACTAGCGGGGTTCACAGATACGCAGTATTTT. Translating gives CASIRLAGFTDTQYF. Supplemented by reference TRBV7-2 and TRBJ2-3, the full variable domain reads GAGVSQSPSNKVTEKGKDVELRCDPISGHTALYWYRQSLGQGLEFLIYFQGNSAPDKSGLPSDRFSAERTGGSVSTLTIQRTQQEDSAVYLCASIRLAGFTDTQYFGPGTRLTVL.

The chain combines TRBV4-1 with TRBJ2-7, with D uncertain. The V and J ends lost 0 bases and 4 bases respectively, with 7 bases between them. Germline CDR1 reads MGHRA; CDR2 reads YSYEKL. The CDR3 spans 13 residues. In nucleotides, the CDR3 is TGCGCCAGCAGCCAAGAGGGGTTATACGAGCAGTACTTC. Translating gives CASSQEGLYEQYF.

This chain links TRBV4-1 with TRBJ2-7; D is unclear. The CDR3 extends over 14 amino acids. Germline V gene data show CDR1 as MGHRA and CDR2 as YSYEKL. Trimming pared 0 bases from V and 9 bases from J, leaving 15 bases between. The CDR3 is CASSQDSAFVGQYF. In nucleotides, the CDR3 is TGCGCCAGCAGCCAAGATTCGGCCTTCGTCGGGCAGTACTTC.

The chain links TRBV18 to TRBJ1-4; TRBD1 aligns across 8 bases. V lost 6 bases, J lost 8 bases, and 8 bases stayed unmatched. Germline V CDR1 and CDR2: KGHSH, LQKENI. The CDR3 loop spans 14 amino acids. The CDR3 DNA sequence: TGTGCCAGCTCCCGGACAGGGACCGGCGAAAAACTGTTTTTT. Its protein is CASSRTGTGEKLFF.

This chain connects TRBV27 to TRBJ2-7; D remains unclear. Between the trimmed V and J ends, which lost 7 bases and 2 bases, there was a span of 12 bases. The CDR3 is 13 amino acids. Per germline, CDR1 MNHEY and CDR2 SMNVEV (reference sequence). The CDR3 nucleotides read TGTGCCAGCAAGAACCCAAGTACCTACGAGCAGTACTTC. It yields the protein CASKNPSTYEQYF.

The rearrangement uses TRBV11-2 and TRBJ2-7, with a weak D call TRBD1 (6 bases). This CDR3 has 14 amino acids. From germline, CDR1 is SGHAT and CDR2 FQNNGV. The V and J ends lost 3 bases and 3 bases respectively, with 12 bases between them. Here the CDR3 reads CASSFSQGSYEQYF. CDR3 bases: TGTGCCAGCAGCTTCAGTCAGGGGAGCTACGAGCAGTACTTC.

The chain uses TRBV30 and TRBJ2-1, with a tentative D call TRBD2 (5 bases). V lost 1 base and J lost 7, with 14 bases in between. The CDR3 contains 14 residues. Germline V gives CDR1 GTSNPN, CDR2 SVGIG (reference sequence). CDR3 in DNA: TGTGCCTGGAGTGCCCTCCTCCGAGGGAATGAGCAGTTCTTC. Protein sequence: CAWSALLRGNEQFF.

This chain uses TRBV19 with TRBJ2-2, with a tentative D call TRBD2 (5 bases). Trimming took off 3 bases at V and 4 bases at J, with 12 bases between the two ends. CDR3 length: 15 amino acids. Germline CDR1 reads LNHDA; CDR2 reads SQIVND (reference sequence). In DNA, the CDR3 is TGTGCCAGTAGTATGGAGCGACGGGGCACCGGGGAGCTGTTTTTT. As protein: CASSMERRGTGELFF.